A single sample gave rise to the 7 T cell receptor beta chains below, sequenced in a study of vaccination and CD4 T cells after COVID-19. Antigens of these TCRs are unknown. Treatment in this sample: roughly 11-day PBMC culture with coronavirus spike peptide pools or control peptides (ViraFEST assay). CD4+ T cells that had been cultured provided DNA sequenced with the Oncomine TCR Beta short-read assay. TCRdb re-derived calls from the PCR reads in MiXCR, one entry per CDR3 protein. Here the sample spans 15,000 or so distinct CDR3 sequences, approximately 50% being singletons. The sequencing sample was made of CD4+ T cells from blood, cultured in vitro. These receptor sequences come from a human donor who had recovered from COVID-19.

The chain joins TRBV19 to TRBJ1-6; 8 bases align to TRBD1. This CDR3 has 16 amino acids. CDR1 is LNHDA, CDR2 SQIVND, per germline (reference sequence). The V gene end was trimmed by 4 bases and the J gene end by 6 bases; junction bases not matched to a gene: 8. The CDR3 is CASSNAPGQVNSPLHF. CDR3 in DNA: TGTGCCAGTAGTAACGCACCGGGACAGGTTAATTCACCCCTCCACTTT.

The rearrangement links TRBV10-3 to TRBJ1-2, with 9 bases that match TRBD1. V was pared by 2 bases and J by 8 bases, with 9 bases of the junction left unmatched. Per germline, CDR1 ENHRY and CDR2 SYGVKD. CDR3 size: 15 residues. The DNA of the CDR3 is TGTGCCATCAGTGAGAACCGACAGGGGGATAGGGGCTACACCTTC. Its translation: CAISENRQGDRGYTF.

In its sample, this clonotype was seen once. J is TRBJ2-5 and V is TRBV9, with TRBD1 matching 8 bases. Germline V gene lookup returns CDR1 SGDLS and CDR2 YYNGEE. The CDR3 sequence is 15 residues long. V lost 4 bases and J lost 5; bases outside the gene matches: 10. The DNA of the CDR3 is TGTGCCAGCAGCTCCGGACAGGGTAGAGGGGAGACCCAGTACTTC. It specifies CASSSGQGRGETQYF.

The CDR3, as DNA: TGCAGTGCTGGGGACAGCTATGGCTACACCTTC. Protein: CSAGDSYGYTF. The genes are TRBV20-1 and TRBJ1-2, with TRBD1 matching over 7 bases. CDR1 DFQATT and CDR2 SNEGSKA come from the germline V gene (reference sequence). CDR3 length equals 11 residues. V gave up 5 bases and J gave up 4 bases; unmatched junction bases: 1.

V and J are TRBV11-3 and TRBJ2-5; 7 positions agree with TRBD1. Germline loops: CDR1 SGHNT, CDR2 YENEEA. With 5 bases clipped from V and 9 bases from J, the junction kept 12 bases outside the gene matches. The CDR3 is 14 amino acids. The CDR3: CASSRGRDSPSQYF. The CDR3 nucleotides are TGTGCCAGCAGCCGCGGACGGGACAGCCCGTCCCAGTACTTC.

The chain combines TRBV2 with TRBJ2-7, with TRBD2 matching over 7 bases. V shed 7 bases and J 1 base; nucleotides not matched to a gene: 4. The CDR3 runs 13 residues. CDR1 is SNHLY and CDR2 is FYNNEI in the germline V gene. The CDR3 region has the DNA TGTGCCAGCACCAGCGGGGATTCCTACGAGCAGTACTTC. Amino acid sequence: CASTSGDSYEQYF.

On this clonotype: The junction differs from germline at one of its ends, possibly a read error. V gene TRBV19 combines with J gene TRBJ1-6; D not certain. Per germline, CDR1 LNHDA and CDR2 SQIVND (reference sequence). The length of the CDR3 is 13 residues. The chain's CDR3 is CASNIGKNSPLHF. The CDR3, as DNA: TGTGCCAGTAATATAGGGAAGAATTCACCCCTCCACTTT.